The 17 T cell receptor beta chains presented below share a single source sample, sequenced in a study of T cell repertoires in cytomegalovirus infection. MiXCR was run by TCRdb on the reads, yielding one entry per CDR3 protein. The repertoire has around 710,000 distinct CDR3 sequences, around 29% of them found once; the top ten carry about 12%. Antigens for these TCRs are unknown. The material was cultured CD8+ T cells from PBMCs, obtained from culture after CMV antigen stimulation. All receptors derive from a human donor in good health (CMV status not recorded). Some clones in this sample may be carry-over from other donors' samples.

The chain joins TRBV20-1 to TRBJ2-4, with a tentative D call TRBD1 (6 bases). Germline V gives CDR1 DFQATT, CDR2 SNEGSKA (reference sequence). Trimming took 2 bases from V and 3 from J, leaving 17 bases between them. The CDR3 is 16 amino acids. CDR3 sequence (DNA): TGCAGTGCTAGACCCTCCGGGACAATGAGCAAAAACATTCAGTACTTC. This encodes CSARPSGTMSKNIQYF.

The chain couples TRBV27 to TRBJ1-5; no definite D call. Trimming cost V 7 bases and J 2 bases, with 12 bases left between them. Looked up from germline, CDR1 is MNHEY and CDR2 is SMNVEV (reference sequence). This CDR3 comprises 14 residues. The CDR3 spells CASTSFYGNQPQHF. The CDR3 nucleotides are TGTGCCAGCACTTCTTTTTATGGCAATCAGCCCCAGCATTTT.

This clonotype has at least ten counts. The chain combines TRBV7-2 with TRBJ1-1, with a tentative D call TRBD1 (5 bases). The germline gives CDR1 SGHTA, CDR2 FQGNSA. Trimming shortened V by 4 bases and J by 0 bases, and 12 bases separated the two germline ends. The CDR3 totals 15 residues. Here the CDR3 DNA reads TGTGCCAGCAGCTCACGACAGCTAATGAACACTGAAGCTTTCTTT. Amino acid sequence: CASSSRQLMNTEAFF.

This clonotype appeared a few times. The chain recombines TRBV6-2 or TRBV6-3 with TRBJ2-7; D unresolved. Germline CDR1 MNHEY, CDR2 SVGEGT. V lost 0 bases and J lost 6, with 12 bases in between. The CDR3 totals 14 residues. In DNA form, the CDR3 reads TGTGCCAGCAGTTACTCCCGGTCCCAAGGCGAGCAGTACGTC. Encoded protein: CASSYSRSQGEQYV.

The V gene is TRBV28, the J gene TRBJ2-7, with 9 bases that match TRBD1. Trimming removed 7 bases from V and 2 bases from J; junction bases left unmatched: 9. The germline CDR1 and CDR2 sequences are MDHEN and SYDVKM. The CDR3 is 15 amino acids. The DNA for the CDR3 is TGTGCCAGCAATTACAGGGGGCGCGTCCCCTACGAGCAGTACGTC. As protein: CASNYRGRVPYEQYV.

The genes are TRBV2 and TRBJ2-1, with TRBD1 as a possible D gene (6 bases). V gave up 2 bases and J gave up 4 bases, with 12 bases separating them. This CDR3 comprises 15 residues. Germline V lookup: CDR1 SNHLY, CDR2 FYNNEI. This CDR3 is CASSESRGHYNEQFF. The CDR3 nucleotides are TGTGCCAGCAGTGAATCCAGGGGTCATTACAATGAGCAGTTCTTC. The variable domain in full, completed from reference TRBV2 and TRBJ2-1, reads EPEVTQTPSHQVTQMGQEVILRCVPISNHLYFYWYRQILGQKVEFLVSFYNNEISEKSEIFDDQFSVERPDGSNFTLKIRSTKLEDSAMYFCASSESRGHYNEQFFGPGTRLTVL.

A few counts support this clonotype. The chain joins TRBV2 to TRBJ1-2; 8 nucleotides line up with TRBD1. The V and J ends lost 3 bases and 6 bases, in that order; junction bases with no gene match: 15. The CDR3 loop spans 17 amino acids. The germline V gene encodes CDR1 SNHLY and CDR2 FYNNEI. The CDR3: CASSESMKAGGANGYTF. CDR3 coding DNA: TGTGCCAGCAGTGAGAGCATGAAGGCAGGGGGCGCGAATGGCTACACCTTC.

In its sample, this clonotype was seen a few times. The CDR3 nucleotides are TGTGCCAGCAGCAAACAGGTGAACACTGAAGCTTTCTTT. Protein product: CASSKQVNTEAFF. V and J are TRBV11-3 and TRBJ1-1; D may be TRBD1 (5 bases). The length of the CDR3 is 13 residues. V lost 5 bases to trimming and J lost 0 bases, with 7 bases between them. Germline loops: CDR1 SGHNT, CDR2 YENEEA. The whole variable domain, remainder taken from reference TRBV11-3 and TRBJ1-1, is EAGVVQSPRYKIIEKKQPVAFWCNPISGHNTLYWYLQNLGQGPELLIRYENEEAVDDSQLPKDRFSAERLKGVDSTLKIQPAELGDSAVYLCASSKQVNTEAFFGQGTRLTVV.

The chain combines TRBV27 with TRBJ2-1; 14 nucleotides align to TRBD2. V dropped 6 bases and J dropped 3; count of bases not matched to a gene: 4. The germline V gene encodes CDR1 MNHEY and CDR2 SMNVEV (reference sequence). This CDR3 is built from 16 residues. The CDR3 sequence is CASRQTSGGVYNEQFF. CDR3 nucleotides: TGTGCCAGCAGACAGACTAGCGGGGGGGTCTACAATGAGCAGTTCTTC.

The chain combines TRBV28 with TRBJ1-1; TRBD1 might be the D (5 bases). CDR3 length: 15 amino acids. The germline gives CDR1 MDHEN, CDR2 SYDVKM. V lost 6 bases and J 1 base, leaving 15 bases between the germline ends. Written as DNA, the CDR3 is TGTGCCAGCAGGGATTTACAAGGGGAGAACACTGAAGCTTTCTTT. Its translation is CASRDLQGENTEAFF.

There are many counts of this clonotype. The germline gene is not matched at one end of the junction; a read error may be the cause. This rearrangement joins TRBV6-5 to TRBJ2-2; no definite D call. The CDR3 is 12 residues long. The germline V gene has CDR1 MNHEY and CDR2 SVGAGI. CDR3 bases: TGTGCCAGCAGCTACTTCACCGGGGAGCTGTTTTTT. Encoded protein: CASSYFTGELFF.

The chain combines TRBV20-1 with TRBJ2-5; D gene unclear. This CDR3 is built from 17 residues. Per the germline V gene, CDR1 is DFQATT and CDR2 is SNEGSKA (reference sequence). The V gene lost 0 bases and the J gene lost 4 bases, with 21 bases spanning the gap. CDR3 nucleotides: TGCAGTGCTAGAGATCGCGGTGGCGCAAGGGTGAGAGAGACCCAGTACTTC. Its protein product is CSARDRGGARVRETQYF.

Ten or more counts support this clonotype. V and J are TRBV7-6 and TRBJ2-7; D is unclear. The CDR3 is 13 residues long. Looked up from germline, CDR1 is SGHVS and CDR2 is FNYEAQ. V shed 5 bases and J shed 6 bases, with 14 bases lying between them. DNA for the CDR3: TGTGCCAGCAGCCTCGACCTGGGTGCCGAGCAGTACTTC. It encodes CASSLDLGAEQYF.

This clonotype appeared a few times. The chain recombines TRBV24-1 with TRBJ2-1, with D tentatively TRBD1 (5 bases). Germline CDR1 reads KGHDR; CDR2 reads SFDVKD. The CDR3 has 18 residues. The V end lost 3 bases, the J end lost 7 bases, and 24 bases lay between the germline ends. The CDR3 region has the DNA TGTGCCACCAGTGATCAAACAGGAAGCTGGAGTTTAGGGAATGAGCAGTTCTTC. It encodes CATSDQTGSWSLGNEQFF.

The genes are TRBV7-2 and TRBJ2-1, with 9 bases fitting TRBD1. Germline CDR1 SGHTA, CDR2 FQGNSA. J was trimmed by 8 bases and V by 6 bases; bases with no gene match: 8. The CDR3 covers 14 residues. CDR3 sequence reads: CASSLVGQGYEQFF. The CDR3 DNA reads as TGTGCCAGCAGTTTGGTTGGACAGGGGTATGAGCAGTTCTTC.

This clonotype showed up just a few times. The chain's CDR3 is CASSETPTLAYTF. DNA of the CDR3: TGTGCCAGCAGTGAGACCCCGACCCTCGCCTACACCTTC. The V gene is TRBV27, the J gene TRBJ1-2; D is unclear. V was trimmed by 5 bases and J by 10 bases, leaving 17 bases between them. This CDR3 has 13 residues. Germline CDR1 and CDR2: MNHEY and SMNVEV (reference sequence).

This clonotype has only a few counts. The rearrangement uses TRBV19 and TRBJ2-3, with 12 bases matching TRBD1. The trim removed 11 bases at V and 3 bases at J, leaving 9 bases unmatched. CDR3 size: 15 residues. The germline gives CDR1 LNHDA, CDR2 SQIVND (reference sequence). The CDR3 here is CACSGTGGVTDTQYF. CDR3 DNA: TGTGCCTGCTCTGGGACAGGGGGCGTGACAGATACGCAGTATTTT. The full variable domain, rest sourced from reference TRBV19 and TRBJ2-3, is DGGITQSPKYLFRKEGQNVTLSCEQNLNHDAMYWYRQDPGQGLRLIYYSQIVNDFQKGDIAEGYSVSREKKESFPLTVTSAQKNPTAFYLCACSGTGGVTDTQYFGPGTRLTVL.